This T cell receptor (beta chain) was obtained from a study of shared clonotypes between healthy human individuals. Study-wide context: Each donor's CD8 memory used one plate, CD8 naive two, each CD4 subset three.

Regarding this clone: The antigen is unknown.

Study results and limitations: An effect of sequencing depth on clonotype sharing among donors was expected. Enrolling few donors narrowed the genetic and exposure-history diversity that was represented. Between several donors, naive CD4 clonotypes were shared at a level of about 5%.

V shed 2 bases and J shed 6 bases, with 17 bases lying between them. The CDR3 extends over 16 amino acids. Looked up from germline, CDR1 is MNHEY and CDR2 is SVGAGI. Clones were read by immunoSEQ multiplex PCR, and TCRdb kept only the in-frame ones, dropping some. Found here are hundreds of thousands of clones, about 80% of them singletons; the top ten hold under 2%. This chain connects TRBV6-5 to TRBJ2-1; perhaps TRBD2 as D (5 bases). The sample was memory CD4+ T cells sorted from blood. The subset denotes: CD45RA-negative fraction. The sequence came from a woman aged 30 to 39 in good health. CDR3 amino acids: CASSYPRAQKSNEQFF. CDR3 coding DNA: TGTGCCAGCAGTTACCCGCGGGCCCAAAAGTCCAATGAGCAGTTCTTC.